This is a list of T cell receptor beta chains from one sample in a study of T cell responses to AZD1222 COVID-19 vaccine. This table comes from immunoSEQ multiplex PCR, and its TCRdb copy is limited to in-frame clones, with some not included. The sample consists of roughly 93,000 clones, about 90% of them appearing once. Source: peripheral blood, taken on day 0 of MenACWY control vaccination. All receptors derive from an adult in good health. CDR3s leave out the opening cysteine and the closing phenylalanine or tryptophan. The order of the fields is CDR3 protein, J gene, V gene.

CDR3aa: ASSETGGSTDTQY
j_gene: TRBJ2-3
v_gene: TRBV6-4

CDR3aa: ASSYSWRGKEKLF
j_gene: TRBJ1-4
v_gene: TRBV6-5

CDR3aa: ASSQDIGSGANVLT
j_gene: TRBJ2-6
v_gene: TRBV4-3

CDR3aa: ASSQGTGRFNYGYT
j_gene: TRBJ1-2
v_gene: TRBV3-1/TRBV3-2

CDR3aa: AISRDSDQPQH
j_gene: TRBJ1-5
v_gene: TRBV10-3

CDR3aa: AIKGLIGQPQH
j_gene: TRBJ1-5
v_gene: TRBV10-3

CDR3aa: ASSPPLGEQY
j_gene: TRBJ2-7
v_gene: TRBV11-3

CDR3aa: ASSLGGANSPLH
j_gene: TRBJ1-6
v_gene: TRBV14

CDR3aa: ASSLEPDTYEQY
j_gene: TRBJ2-7
v_gene: TRBV5-1

CDR3aa: ASSLAPGVLDTEAF
j_gene: TRBJ1-1
v_gene: TRBV7-8

CDR3aa: ASSPSGTQF
j_gene: TRBJ2-1
v_gene: TRBV5-1

CDR3aa: ASRSGQGGQPQH
j_gene: TRBJ1-5
v_gene: TRBV19

CDR3aa: ASSFDKSSYEQY
j_gene: TRBJ2-7
v_gene: TRBV7-9

CDR3aa: ASSLSPGGGPTDTQY
j_gene: TRBJ2-3
v_gene: TRBV2

CDR3aa: ASSLAGGSPDGKLF
j_gene: TRBJ1-4
v_gene: TRBV7-9

CDR3aa: ASSQMGTGGLSNQPQH
j_gene: TRBJ1-5
v_gene: TRBV4-1